The clone carrying this T cell receptor (beta chain) was seen at least ten times. Its antigen is unknown. Authors' analysis steps: Researchers built a distant-metastasis classifier for papillary thyroid cancer that drew on CDR3 differences across clinicopathological groups. With MiXCR, TCRdb called clones anew from the PCR reads. These V and J calls are TCRdb output, not the study's own analysis. This table holds roughly 40,000 clones, around 18% found once. Until they underwent thyroid surgery, no patient had received any treatment. This sample was taken from a study of metastatic and nonmetastatic thyroid tumors. On the study more broadly: It was across blood and tumor or nodule tissue from malignant and benign thyroid patients that repertoires were compared.

Whole-study findings and limits: Significantly greater TCR beta diversity was reportedly found in malignant thyroid tumors than in benign nodules (in blood and tumor).

Sequencing was carried out using tumor tissue. The TCR comes from a female donor with papillary thyroid cancer or a benign thyroid nodule (not recorded which). Some clones in this sample may be carry-over from other donors' samples.

In DNA form, the CDR3 reads TGTGCCAGCAGCTCGGGAACGAACACTGAAGCTTTCTTT. As protein: CASSSGTNTEAFF. The rearrangement joins TRBV7-9 to TRBJ1-1; D not certain. CDR3 size: 13 residues. Germline V gives CDR1 SEHNR, CDR2 FQNEAQ (reference sequence). The germline V and J ends were trimmed by 4 bases and 1 base, with 7 bases remaining between them.